Presented here are 22 T cell receptor beta chains from one specimen sequenced in a study of a mutant IDH1 vaccine in newly diagnosed glioma. Generated by immunoSEQ multiplex PCR, the TCRdb table keeps only in-frame clones and is missing some. The top ten clones hold approximately 10% of a sample with tens of thousands of clones, 70% to 85% of them seen once. Described time point: week 11, during vaccination. Mutant IDH1 20-mer peptide, at 300 ug, made up each vaccine dose, with topical imiquimod. These TCRs are of unknown antigen specificity. The starting material was PBMCs, obtained from a glioma patient whose treatment included an IDH1 peptide vaccine. Receptors were obtained from a woman in her forties or fifties with glioma.

The chain recombines TRBV6-1 with TRBJ2-3, with D possibly TRBD1 on 5 matching bases. The CDR3 is 11 amino acids. The ends were cut back, 2 bases at V and 9 bases at J, with 6 bases in the middle. Germline assignment: CDR1 MNHNS and CDR2 SASEGT. In nucleotides, the CDR3 is TGTGCCAGCAGTGAACCAGGGACGCAGTATTTT. It translates to CASSEPGTQYF.

The chain employs TRBV30 and TRBJ2-3, with a weak D call TRBD2 (7 bases). The CDR3 totals 15 residues. Trimming removed 4 bases at V and 5 bases at J, with 19 bases between. Germline V gene data show CDR1 as GTSNPN and CDR2 as SVGIG (reference sequence). This CDR3 reads CAWMPGGRSRDTQYF. DNA for the CDR3: TGTGCCTGGATGCCGGGGGGCCGGTCCAGAGATACGCAGTATTTT.

The chain recombines TRBV7-2 with TRBJ1-5; 9 nucleotides match TRBD1. Per germline, CDR1 SGHTA and CDR2 FQGNSA. Trimming took 5 bases from V and 4 from J; bases not matched to a gene: 6. The CDR3 is 15 amino acids. CDR3 residues: CASSPQGAINQPQHF. The DNA of the CDR3 is TGTGCCAGCAGCCCACAGGGGGCGATAAATCAGCCCCAGCATTTT.

V is TRBV18 and J is TRBJ1-2; 7 bases are shared with TRBD1. Germline CDR1 and CDR2: KGHSH and LQKENI. The CDR3 length is 16 residues. V trimming: 4 bases; J trimming: 1 base; junction bases outside the gene matches: 9. CDR3 amino acids: CASSHESDRLNYGYTF. DNA of the CDR3: TGTGCCAGCTCACATGAGTCGGACAGGCTTAACTATGGCTACACCTTC. The whole variable domain, remainder taken from reference TRBV18 and TRBJ1-2, is NAGVMQNPRHLVRRRGQEARLRCSPMKGHSHVYWYRQLPEEGLKFMVYLQKENIIDESGMPKERFSAEFPKEGPSILRIQQVVRGDSAAYFCASSHESDRLNYGYTFGSGTRLTVV.

This chain uses TRBV6-6 with TRBJ1-2; tentatively, D is TRBD1 (6 bases). CDR1 and CDR2 from the germline V gene are MNHNY and SVGAGI (reference sequence). The CDR3 consists of 16 residues. Trimming cost V 2 bases and J 0 bases, with 13 bases left between them. As DNA, the CDR3 is TGTGCCAGCAGTTACCCTAGGGGGGGCCCTAACTATGGCTACACCTTC. As protein: CASSYPRGGPNYGYTF.

This chain links TRBV5-6 with TRBJ1-4, with 8 bases matching TRBD1. CDR1 is SGHDT and CDR2 is YYEEEE in the germline V gene. The CDR3 loop spans 15 amino acids. The trim removed 4 bases at V and 2 bases at J, leaving 4 bases unmatched. The CDR3 DNA follows: TGTGCCAGCAGCCAAGACAGGGGCACTAATGAAAAACTGTTTTTT. Its protein product is CASSQDRGTNEKLFF.

This clone was seen a few times. The junction departs from germline at one end; a sequencing error may be responsible. The gene calls are TRBV7-7 and TRBJ2-1; TRBD2 aligns across 15 bases. This CDR3 is 14 amino acids long. Germline V lookup: CDR1 SSHAT, CDR2 FNYEAQ (reference sequence). The CDR3 region has the DNA TGTGCTAGCAGCTTGGGACTAGCGGGGGGTGAGCAGTTCTTC. It translates to CASSLGLAGGEQFF.

This clone appeared a single time. The CDR3 protein is CASSFHGQGYQPQHF. The CDR3 DNA reads as TGTGCCAGCAGTTTCCACGGACAGGGATATCAGCCCCAGCATTTT. The chain uses TRBV27 and TRBJ1-5, with 8 bases matching TRBD1. Losses at the gene ends were 3 bases for V and 5 bases for J; bases not matched to a gene: 6. This CDR3 contains 15 residues. Germline CDR1 MNHEY, CDR2 SMNVEV (reference sequence).

The CDR3 region has the DNA TGTGCCAGCAGCTACGCCGGGACTAACTATGAGCAGTTCTTC. This gives the protein CASSYAGTNYEQFF. The V and J genes are TRBV7-9 and TRBJ2-1, with TRBD2 identical over 7 bases. Trimming took 4 bases from V and 8 from J; bases not matched to a gene: 8. CDR3 length: 14 residues. In germline, CDR1 is SEHNR, CDR2 FQNEAQ (reference sequence).

This clone has a handful of counts. V is TRBV30 and J is TRBJ2-5; possibly TRBD2 for D (6 bases). Germline V gene sequence: CDR1 GTSNPN, CDR2 SVGIG (reference sequence). V lost 2 bases and J 4 bases, leaving 17 bases between the germline ends. The CDR3 has 15 amino acids. The CDR3 region has the DNA TGTGCCTGGAGTCCTATGCTTAGCGGTACAGAGACCCAGTACTTC. The encoded protein is CAWSPMLSGTETQYF.

This rearrangement joins TRBV5-1 to TRBJ1-1, with a tentative D call TRBD1 (5 bases). Per germline, CDR1 SGHRS and CDR2 YFSETQ. The CDR3 has 18 residues. V lost 0 bases to trimming and J lost 3 bases, with 21 bases between them. CDR3 DNA: TGCGCCAGCAGCTTGGCGGTTAGGAGCGGGGCTTGGGACACTGAAGCTTTCTTT. It translates to CASSLAVRSGAWDTEAFF.

The chain combines TRBV23-1 with TRBJ2-2; tentative D call: TRBD1 (5 bases). TRBV23-1 is annotated as an ORF whose role is uncertain. The CDR3 has 15 amino acids. Trimming left V 3 bases short and J 0 bases short, with 8 bases between. The CDR3 DNA follows: TGCGCCAGCAGTCACGACAGCCCGAACACCGGGGAGCTGTTTTTT. This gives the protein CASSHDSPNTGELFF.

V gene TRBV5-5 combines with J gene TRBJ2-7, with D perhaps being TRBD1 or TRBD2 (5 bases each). Germline CDR1 is SGHKS and CDR2 is YYEKEE (reference sequence). V was cut by 0 bases and J by 7 bases, with 11 bases left in between. The CDR3 covers 13 residues. In nucleotides, the CDR3 is TGTGCCAGCAGCTTGGCGGGACGTCTGGAGCAGTACTTC. Amino acid sequence: CASSLAGRLEQYF.

V gene TRBV2 combines with J gene TRBJ2-4; D is uncertain. The CDR3 spans 17 residues. Germline V gene sequence: CDR1 SNHLY, CDR2 FYNNEI. Deletions cut 2 bases from V and 0 bases from J, with 14 bases between. The CDR3 DNA reads as TGTGCCAGCAGTGAATCACGACGTCAGCCAGCCAAAAACATTCAGTACTTC. Translated: CASSESRRQPAKNIQYF.

The rearrangement joins TRBV10-2 to TRBJ1-1; D is ambiguous. CDR1 is WSHSY, CDR2 SAAADI, per germline. CDR3 length equals 14 residues. Deletions cut 0 bases from V and 4 bases from J, with 9 bases between. The DNA for the CDR3 is TGCGCCAGCAGTGAGTCGGGCTTGCGCACTGAAGCTTTCTTT. Its translation is CASSESGLRTEAFF.

This clone occurred a few times. CDR3 protein: CASSYRTRKTEAFF. DNA of the CDR3: TGTGCCAGCAGCTACAGAACTAGGAAAACTGAAGCTTTCTTT. The V gene is TRBV7-8, the J gene TRBJ1-1; D not certain. The CDR3 consists of 14 residues. CDR1 is SGHVS, CDR2 FQNEAQ, per germline. Trimming took off 4 bases at V and 5 bases at J, with 14 bases between the two ends.

J is TRBJ1-2 and V is TRBV19; possible D gene TRBD1, 6 bases. Trimming stripped 3 bases from V and 7 bases from J, with 12 bases between. CDR1 and CDR2 (germline): LNHDA, SQIVND (reference sequence). This CDR3 region has 13 residues. DNA of the CDR3: TGTGCCAGTAGTATTGGACAGTACGGTGGCTACACCTTC. It yields the protein CASSIGQYGGYTF.

This chain connects TRBV2 to TRBJ1-5; tentative D call: TRBD1 (6 bases). V was trimmed by 6 bases and J by 5 bases, leaving 14 bases between them. The CDR3 consists of 14 residues. Per germline, CDR1 SNHLY and CDR2 FYNNEI. The CDR3 is CASRRQQGYQPQHF. In DNA form, the CDR3 reads TGTGCCAGCAGAAGGCAACAGGGATATCAGCCCCAGCATTTT.

This chain links TRBV6-1 with TRBJ1-1; D ambiguous. In germline, CDR1 is MNHNS, CDR2 SASEGT. V was pared by 7 bases and J by 4 bases, with 13 bases between. The CDR3 covers 13 residues. This CDR3 is CASTRRVGTEAFF. CDR3 in DNA: TGTGCCAGCACCAGGAGGGTCGGCACTGAAGCTTTCTTT.

The genes are TRBV19 and TRBJ2-3, with D perhaps matching TRBD1 or TRBD2 (5 bases each). V was shortened by 9 bases and J by 1 base, with 20 bases between the two germline ends. The CDR3 totals 16 residues. Looked up from germline, CDR1 is LNHDA and CDR2 is SQIVND (reference sequence). In DNA, the CDR3 is TGTGCCAGCACCCGGCAGGGCGGACTGGGCACAGATACGCAGTATTTT. It encodes CASTRQGGLGTDTQYF.

This clone was observed a single time. This chain links TRBV6-5 with TRBJ2-7; D ambiguous. This CDR3 has 15 amino acids. V was clipped by 6 bases and J by 0 bases, with 15 bases between them. Germline V gene data show CDR1 as MNHEY and CDR2 as SVGAGI. The CDR3 DNA follows: TGTGCCAGCAGGGATCTTGACGGAACCTCCTACGAGCAGTACTTC. Translating it yields CASRDLDGTSYEQYF.

In its sample, this clone was seen a few times. The rearrangement uses TRBV7-6 and TRBJ2-2, with 8 bases aligning to TRBD2. Trimming cost V 0 bases and J 5 bases; bases outside gene matches: 5. This CDR3 is 16 amino acids long. The V gene's germline CDR1 is SGHVS and CDR2 FNYEAQ. The CDR3 here is CASSLAQRGPTGELFF. Written as DNA, the CDR3 is TGTGCCAGCAGCTTAGCGCAGCGGGGGCCAACCGGGGAGCTGTTTTTT.